One TCR beta chain is described in this entry. Per the original data handling: Amplification of reference gene primers provided the estimated nucleated cell counts. The assay was immunoSEQ multiplex PCR, and TCRdb's table has in-frame clones only and misses some. Clone size and the V and J calls come from that table; the DNA yielded D and trimming. The table includes 98,000 or so clones, roughly 91% detected once. The data are from a study of blood T cell repertoires in COVID-19. For the study at large: Specimens from acute and convalescent COVID-19 originated in the United States, Italy and Spain. Sample material is recorded as cDNA or gDNA derived from T cells, B-cell-depleted T cells, or PBMCs.

From germline, CDR1 is SGHDT and CDR2 YYEEEE. The V and J ends lost 2 bases and 1 base respectively, with 7 bases between them. This CDR3 region has 13 residues. The chain employs TRBV5-6 and TRBJ2-7; D not resolved. The receptor comes from a human donor in a cohort sampled during active COVID-19. Sequences were obtained from peripheral blood. This chain's CDR3 is CASSFSISYEQYF. The CDR3 DNA is TGTGCCAGCAGCTTCAGTATTTCCTACGAGCAGTACTTC.